The TCR beta chain under discussion was sequenced for a study of blood T cell repertoires in COVID-19. In the original processing: The assay estimated nucleated cells by amplifying reference gene primers. Sequencing was performed with immunoSEQ multiplex PCR; in TCRdb, only in-frame clones are kept and a portion is missing. That table supplies the V and J calls and clone size; D and trimming were determined from the DNA. Of under 200,000 clones in the sample, about 80% were seen once. V trimming: 3 bases; J trimming: 7 bases; junction bases outside the gene matches: 11. This CDR3 has 16 residues. Germline loops: CDR1 KGHDR, CDR2 SFDVKD.

The rearrangement joins TRBV24-1 to TRBJ1-2; 9 bases map to TRBD1. Sequenced material: peripheral blood. This clonotype originated in an older man with active or convalescent COVID-19. The chain's CDR3 is CATSDRSGTGTLGYTF. The CDR3 DNA reads TGTGCCACCAGTGATCGATCCGGGACAGGGACCCTTGGCTACACCTTC.